This T cell receptor beta chain is from a study of blood T cell repertoires in COVID-19. Study in general: Samples representing acute and convalescent COVID-19 were sourced from the United States, Italy and Spain. Sources were T cells, B-cell-depleted T cells, or PBMCs; the material itself was cDNA or gDNA.

Per the study methods: It was from reference gene primer amplification that nucleated cell counts were estimated. Sequenced by immunoSEQ multiplex PCR; TCRdb stores in-frame clones only, minus some. That table supplies the V and J calls and clone size; D and trimming were determined from the DNA. The sample holds over 450,000 clones, 85% to 90% seen once. V was pared by 0 bases and J by 5 bases, with 8 bases between. Germline CDR1 SGDLS, CDR2 YYNGEE. CDR3 length: 13 amino acids. This clone was seen only once. The source material was peripheral blood. The rearrangement joins TRBV9 to TRBJ1-1; no definite D call. This clonotype was obtained from a man between 18 and 29 years old with COVID-19, enrolled during active disease. CDR3: CASSVDPGTEAFF. The CDR3 bases are TGTGCCAGCAGCGTAGACCCGGGGACTGAAGCTTTCTTT.